The rows below give T cell receptor beta chains drawn from one sample of a study of cytomegalovirus exposure and HLA in healthy donors. Produced via immunoSEQ multiplex PCR; TCRdb's table is partial and in-frame only. In all, the sample yields 50,000 to 60,000 clones. Material for sequencing was PBMCs. These receptors were obtained from a male donor in good health and CMV-seronegative. The CDR3 runs from the conserved cysteine through the conserved F or W. Each record gives: J gene, D gene, V gene, CDR3 DNA, CDR3 protein. The D gene is left open where the match is weak.

TRBJ2-7,TRBD2,TRBV7-2,TGTGCCAGCAGTTTAGCCATAATGGCTAGCGGGGCTTACGAGCAGTACTTC,CASSLAIMASGAYEQYF
TRBJ2-1,TRBD1,TRBV4-3,TGCGCCAGCAGCCAAGATGGGCAGGGGGCCTACAATGAGCAGTTCTTC,CASSQDGQGAYNEQFF
TRBJ1-3,TRBD1,TRBV19,TGTGCCAGTAGTGACCGACAGGGAGCTTCAGGAAACACCATATATTTT,CASSDRQGASGNTIYF
TRBJ2-1,-,TRBV28,TGTGCCAGCAGGGATTCAGGGATTAACAATGAGCAGTTCTTC,CASRDSGINNEQFF
TRBJ2-7,TRBD2,TRBV12-5,TGTGCTAGTGGTTTGGTACTCACGGGGGGGCCCTACGAGCAGTACTTC,CASGLVLTGGPYEQYF
TRBJ2-3,TRBD2,TRBV2,TGTGCCAGCAGAGAGCGGGGGACAATCATAGCGGATACGCAGTATTTT,CASRERGTIIADTQYF
TRBJ2-7,TRBD1,TRBV30,TGTGCCTGGAGTGTGGGGCAGGGGGCATTCGAGCAGTACTTC,CAWSVGQGAFEQYF
TRBJ1-1,TRBD1,TRBV6-5,TGTGCCAGCATTCCGGGACAGCCGAACACTGAAGCTTTCTTT,CASIPGQPNTEAFF
TRBJ2-7,TRBD1,TRBV13,TGTGCCAGCAGCCAAACCGGGACAGGGGCCTACGAGCAGTACTTC,CASSQTGTGAYEQYF
TRBJ2-5,TRBD1,TRBV7-9,TGTGCCAGCAGGGGGGGACAGGGGTACCAAGAGACCCAGTACTTC,CASRGGQGYQETQYF